The 10 T cell receptor beta chains below come from one sample, sequenced in a study of blood T cells in healthy people across ages. Next came a second PCR, run for about 7 to 12 cycles, which used a sample-barcoded 5' primer along with a J-beta primer mix. TCRdb re-analysed the 5' RACE reads in MiXCR, keeping a single row per CDR3 protein. The data show around 1,000,000 distinct CDR3 sequences, approximately 25% seen once. These records were also assigned to another study, of T cells of mothers and their children.

The sample comprised blood. These TCRs come from a girl aged 2 to 9 in good health.

This clonotype has a count of ten or more. The chain links TRBV12-3 or TRBV12-4 to TRBJ2-7, with 10 bases matching TRBD1. The CDR3 totals 14 residues. Trimming cost V 3 bases and J 4 bases; bases outside gene matches: 3. The CDR3 loop reads CASSLGTGVYEQYF. CDR3 nucleotides: TGTGCCAGCAGTTTGGGGACAGGGGTGTACGAGCAGTACTTC.

This clonotype has more than one count but fewer than ten. CDR3 sequence (DNA): TGTGCCAGCTCACCGGACCGGGACAGGGTAGGAAACACCATATATTTT. It yields the protein CASSPDRDRVGNTIYF. The rearrangement joins TRBV18 to TRBJ1-3; 9 bases are shared with TRBD1. The CDR3 has 16 residues. CDR1 KGHSH and CDR2 LQKENI come from the germline V gene. With 3 bases clipped from V and 4 bases from J, the junction kept 7 bases outside the gene matches.

In its sample, this clonotype was seen a few times. The V call is TRBV12-3 or TRBV12-4, the J call TRBJ1-1, with a possible D match to TRBD1 (5 bases). This CDR3 comprises 16 residues. The V gene lost 6 bases and the J gene lost 0 bases, with 17 bases spanning the gap. The DNA of the CDR3 is TGTGCCAGCAGCCCCGGGGGGGGGACGTTGAACACTGAAGCTTTCTTT. Translating gives CASSPGGGTLNTEAFF.

The chain combines TRBV7-9 with TRBJ2-7; D ambiguous. The ends were cut back, 1 base at V and 7 bases at J, with 14 bases in the middle. The length of the CDR3 is 14 residues. Germline V gene lookup returns CDR1 SEHNR and CDR2 FQNEAQ (reference sequence). CDR3 coding DNA: TGTGCCAGCAGCTTAGAGGCACTACCTACGGAGCAGTACTTC. This sequence encodes CASSLEALPTEQYF.

In regard to this clonotype: The junction departs from the called germline gene at one end, perhaps through a read error. The CDR3 nucleotides read TGTGCTAGTGGTTTGGGCTATCAGTCCCAGCATTTT. This encodes CASGLGYQSQHF. The gene calls are TRBV12-5 and TRBJ1-5, with D uncertain. Germline V lookup: CDR1 LGHNT, CDR2 FRNRAP. The CDR3 contains 12 residues. Full variable domain (remainder filled in from reference TRBV12-5 and TRBJ1-5): DARVTQTPRHKVTEMGQEVTMRCQPILGHNTVFWYRQTMMQGLELLAYFRNRAPLDDSGMPKDRFSAEMPDATLATLKIQPSEPRDSAVYFCASGLGYQSQHFGDGTRLSIL.

About this clonotype itself: A much larger clone sits a single nucleotide away, making a read error possible. This sequence joins TRBV7-9 and TRBJ2-2; D not certain. Germline V gene lookup returns CDR1 SEHNR and CDR2 FQNEAQ (reference sequence). The length of the CDR3 is 11 residues. The V and J ends lost 4 bases and 7 bases respectively, with 4 bases between them. The CDR3 is CASSSNGELFF. The DNA of the CDR3 is TGTGCCAGCAGCTCCAACGGGGAGCTGTTTTTT. The entire variable domain, with the rest obtained from reference TRBV7-9 and TRBJ2-2, is as follows: DTGVSQNPRHKITKRGQNVTFRCDPISEHNRLYWYRQTLGQGPEFLTYFQNEAQLEKSRLLSDRFSAERPKGSFSTLEIQRTEQGDSAMYLCASSSNGELFFGEGSRLTVL.

This clonotype was observed a single time. The germline gene is not matched at one end of the junction; a read error may be the cause. This chain joins TRBV12-3 or TRBV12-4 and TRBJ2-3; TRBD1 might be the D (6 bases). The CDR3 sequence is 15 residues long. The DNA of the CDR3 is TGTGCCAGCAGTTTAGGGACAGTGAGTGCAGATACGCAATATTTT. As protein: CASSLGTVSADTQYF.

This chain uses TRBV2 with TRBJ2-1; maybe TRBD2 (6 bases). The V gene's germline CDR1 is SNHLY and CDR2 FYNNEI. The germline V and J ends were trimmed by 6 bases and 5 bases, with 17 bases remaining between them. The CDR3 has 15 amino acids. The CDR3 is CASSPIRLGHNEQFF. The CDR3 region has the DNA TGTGCCAGCAGCCCCATACGACTAGGCCACAATGAGCAGTTCTTC.

This sequence joins TRBV11-2 and TRBJ1-3; 7 bases are shared with TRBD1. CDR3 size: 15 residues. V shed 4 bases, J shed 0 bases, and the junction held 3 bases outside the gene matches. Looked up from germline, CDR1 is SGHAT and CDR2 is FQNNGV. CDR3 sequence: CASSWTGVSGNTIYF. In DNA form, the CDR3 reads TGTGCCAGCAGCTGGACAGGCGTCTCTGGAAACACCATATATTTT. The whole variable domain, remainder taken from reference TRBV11-2 and TRBJ1-3, is EAGVAQSPRYKIIEKRQSVAFWCNPISGHATLYWYQQILGQGPKLLIQFQNNGVVDDSQLPKDRFSAERLKGVDSTLKIQPAKLEDSAVYLCASSWTGVSGNTIYFGEGSWLTVV.

This clonotype was picked up a small number of times. A junction end diverges from the germline sequence, so it may reflect a read error. The chain employs TRBV9 and TRBJ2-5; 7 nucleotides agree with TRBD1. Germline V gene data show CDR1 as SGDLS and CDR2 as YYNGEE. The CDR3 has 14 residues. The CDR3 spells CASSGRGSQETQHF. DNA of the CDR3: TGTGCCAGCAGCGGCAGGGGGTCCCAAGAGACCCAGCACTTC.